Presented here are 13 T cell receptor beta chains from one specimen sequenced in a study of T-cell reconstitution after alpha-beta-depleted transplantation in children. The authors prepared the TCRbeta library with unique molecular identifiers. TCRdb called the PCR reads again in MiXCR, with one record for every CDR3 protein. The table includes a few hundred thousand distinct CDR3 sequences, around 25% detected once. The sample here was PBMCs, mostly from graft donor cells, taken 360 days after TCRalphabeta/CD19-depleted stem cell transplant. Receptor source: a female patient aged 2-9 years who had a stem cell transplant for congenital amegakaryocytic thrombocytopenia, so the T cells may come from the graft donor.

The chain joins TRBV4-1 to TRBJ1-1, with D hard to call. V lost 1 base, J lost 6 bases, and 12 bases lay in between. CDR3 length equals 14 residues. CDR1 and CDR2 (germline): MGHRA, YSYEKL. DNA for the CDR3: TGCGCCAGCAGCCAAGGCGTTTATGTTGCTGAAGCTTTCTTT. As protein: CASSQGVYVAEAFF.

V is TRBV24-1 and J is TRBJ2-1; 9 bases are a match to TRBD2. Germline V lookup: CDR1 KGHDR, CDR2 SFDVKD. J lost 7 bases, V lost 1 base, and 7 bases had no gene match. The CDR3 is 16 residues long. As DNA, the CDR3 is TGTGCCACCAGTGATTTAGGCGGGAGGGCCGTTAATGAGCAGTTCTTC. It encodes CATSDLGGRAVNEQFF.

J is TRBJ2-3 and V is TRBV4-1; TRBD1 or TRBD2 may be the D gene (6 bases each). Trimming stripped 4 bases from V and 0 bases from J, with 14 bases between. The CDR3 runs 16 residues. CDR1 is MGHRA and CDR2 is YSYEKL in the germline V gene. The CDR3 nucleotides are TGCGCCAGCAGCCGAGCAGGGGACTCAAGCACAGATACGCAGTATTTT. This sequence encodes CASSRAGDSSTDTQYF.

This clonotype was picked up a small number of times. The chain links TRBV15 to TRBJ1-1; no clear D. This CDR3 has 14 amino acids. The V and J ends lost 1 base and 1 base respectively, with 7 bases between them. Per germline, CDR1 LNHNV and CDR2 YYDKDF (reference sequence). This CDR3 reads CATSRVTKNTEAFF. CDR3 DNA: TGTGCCACCAGCAGAGTGACAAAGAACACTGAAGCTTTCTTT.

Comments on this clonotype: At one end, the junction sequence differs from germline, possibly due to a read error. The J gene is TRBJ2-2, the V gene TRBV5-1, with 7 bases matching TRBD1. The CDR3 consists of 15 residues. Per the germline V gene, CDR1 is SGHRS and CDR2 is YFSETQ. The CDR3 loop reads CAGRQGHTNTGELFF. CDR3 bases: TGCGCCGGCAGACAGGGACACACGAACACCGGGGAGCTGTTTTTT.

CDR3 sequence: CASSLSKGGIGNNEQFF. CDR3 DNA: TGTGCCAGCAGTTTATCGAAGGGCGGGATTGGTAACAATGAGCAGTTCTTC. The genes are TRBV27 and TRBJ2-1, with a tentative D call TRBD2 (6 bases). V lost 0 bases, J lost 5 bases, and 17 bases lay in between. This CDR3 comprises 17 residues. Germline assignment: CDR1 MNHEY and CDR2 SMNVEV (reference sequence).

In its sample, this clonotype was seen a few times. The V call is TRBV2, the J call TRBJ2-1; TRBD2 agrees at 7 bases. The germline V gene encodes CDR1 SNHLY and CDR2 FYNNEI. J was trimmed by 12 bases and V by 2 bases; bases with no gene match: 4. The CDR3 runs 12 residues. CDR3 sequence: CASSEPPGGQFF. In nucleotides, the CDR3 is TGTGCCAGCAGTGAACCCCCGGGAGGGCAGTTCTTC. Together with reference TRBV2 and TRBJ2-1, the CDR3 gives the full variable domain: EPEVTQTPSHQVTQMGQEVILRCVPISNHLYFYWYRQILGQKVEFLVSFYNNEISEKSEIFDDQFSVERPDGSNFTLKIRSTKLEDSAMYFCASSEPPGGQFFGPGTRLTVL.

This clonotype has only a few counts. The V gene is TRBV7-9, the J gene TRBJ1-6; a weak D match, TRBD1 (5 bases). CDR3 length: 14 residues. The V gene lost 1 base and the J gene lost 9 bases, with 10 bases spanning the gap. Germline-derived CDR1 and CDR2 are SEHNR and FQNEAQ (reference sequence). The CDR3, as DNA: TGTGCCAGCAGCTTAGTTTCAGGGCTTTCACCCCTCCACTTT. Translated, it gives CASSLVSGLSPLHF.

This clonotype was seen only a few times. The gene calls are TRBV5-4 and TRBJ2-3; 15 bases are shared with TRBD2. With 5 bases clipped from V and 4 bases from J, the junction kept 5 bases outside the gene matches. The germline V gene has CDR1 SGHNT and CDR2 YYREEE (reference sequence). The CDR3 length is 16 residues. DNA for the CDR3: TGTGCCAGCAGAACCCGGACTAGCGGGGGGGCAGATACGCAGTATTTT. Its protein product is CASRTRTSGGADTQYF.

The chain combines TRBV24-1 with TRBJ2-5; no firm D call. In germline, CDR1 is KGHDR, CDR2 SFDVKD. The CDR3 extends over 13 amino acids. The V gene lost 2 bases and the J gene lost 0 bases, with 3 bases spanning the gap. As DNA, the CDR3 is TGTGCCACCAGTGATTCGTACCAAGAGACCCAGTACTTC. This codes for CATSDSYQETQYF.

The genes are TRBV7-8 and TRBJ1-4, with unresolved D. Germline assignment: CDR1 SGHVS and CDR2 FQNEAQ. V was clipped by 1 base and J by 7 bases, with 4 bases between them. The CDR3 consists of 12 residues. The CDR3 loop is CASSLDGEKLFF. Here the CDR3 DNA reads TGTGCCAGCAGCTTAGACGGTGAAAAACTGTTTTTT.

V is TRBV6-5 and J is TRBJ2-3; 9 nucleotides agree with TRBD2. The CDR3 contains 17 residues. Trimming removed 2 bases from V and 3 bases from J; junction bases left unmatched: 9. The germline V gene has CDR1 MNHEY and CDR2 SVGAGI. The CDR3 DNA sequence: TGTGCCAGCAGTTACAAACTAGGGCGGGAGGGTACAGATACGCAGTATTTT. It specifies CASSYKLGREGTDTQYF.

The chain employs TRBV11-2 and TRBJ2-3, with a tentative D call TRBD1 (5 bases). The germline CDR1 and CDR2 sequences are SGHAT and FQNNGV. The CDR3 is 14 amino acids. Trimming pared 4 bases from V and 0 bases from J, leaving 8 bases between. CDR3 bases: TGTGCCAGCAGCTCTAGGGGTAGCACAGATACGCAGTATTTT. This encodes CASSSRGSTDTQYF.